This T cell receptor (beta chain) was sequenced in a study of cytomegalovirus exposure and HLA in healthy donors. Study-level results: Many donors carried some public TCRs, although rarity characterized most TCR sequences. Among TCR beta chains, those listed as cytomegalovirus-associated numbered approximately 150.

Of note for this clone: Its matching antigen is unknown.

Data came from immunoSEQ multiplex PCR; TCRdb stores just in-frame clones and leaves some out. The data hold approximately 190,000 clones, with 70% to 85% observed a single time. CDR3 length: 17 amino acids. V lost 5 bases, J lost 2 bases, and 11 bases stayed unmatched. From germline, CDR1 is SGHAT and CDR2 FQDESV (reference sequence). Input material: PBMCs. V gene TRBV11-1 combines with J gene TRBJ2-7; 11 bases fit TRBD2. The receptor's source is a woman in her twenties or thirties in good health and CMV-seropositive. The CDR3: CASSRTLAGGNPYEQYF. In nucleotides, the CDR3 is TGTGCCAGCAGCCGTACCCTAGCGGGAGGCAACCCCTACGAGCAGTACTTC.